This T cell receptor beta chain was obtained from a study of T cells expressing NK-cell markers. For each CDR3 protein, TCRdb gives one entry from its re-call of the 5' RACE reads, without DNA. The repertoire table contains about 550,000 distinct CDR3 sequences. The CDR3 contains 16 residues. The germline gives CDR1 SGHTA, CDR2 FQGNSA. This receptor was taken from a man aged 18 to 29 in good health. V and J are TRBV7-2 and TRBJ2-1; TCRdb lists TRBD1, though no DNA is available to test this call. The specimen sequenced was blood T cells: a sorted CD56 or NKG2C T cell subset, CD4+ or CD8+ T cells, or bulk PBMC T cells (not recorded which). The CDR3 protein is CASSLLGGQAYNEQFF. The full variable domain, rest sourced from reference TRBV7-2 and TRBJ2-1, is GAGVSQSPSNKVTEKGKDVELRCDPISGHTALYWYRQSLGQGLEFLIYFQGNSAPDKSGLPSDRFSAERTGGSVSTLTIQRTQQEDSAVYLCASSLLGGQAYNEQFFGPGTRLTVL.